These 15 T cell receptor beta chains were sequenced from one sample in a study of T cell repertoires in cytomegalovirus infection. No antigens are known for them. One entry per CDR3 protein, called by TCRdb with MiXCR from the reads. This sample yields around 200,000 distinct CDR3 sequences, of which 30% to 45% are seen a single time; approximately 60% belongs to the top ten. Material: CD8+ T cells from cultured PBMCs, obtained from culture after CMV antigen stimulation. The receptors stem from a human donor in good health (CMV status not recorded). Some clones in this sample may be carry-over from other donors' samples.

The chain recombines TRBV10-3 with TRBJ1-1; TRBD1 agrees at 7 bases. The germline V gene encodes CDR1 ENHRY and CDR2 SYGVKD. This CDR3 spans 13 amino acids. The J segment lost 0 bases and the V segment lost 10 bases, leaving 5 bases of the junction unmatched. CDR3 coding DNA: TGTGCCACCCAGGGGGAGATGAACACTGAAGCTTTCTTT. It is translated as CATQGEMNTEAFF.

This chain links TRBV11-2 with TRBJ2-5; 8 bases agree with TRBD2. CDR1 is SGHAT and CDR2 is FQNNGV in the germline V gene. CDR3 length: 13 amino acids. V trimming: 10 bases; J trimming: 1 base; junction bases outside the gene matches: 5. The CDR3 coding sequence is TGTGCCACCCTAGCGGGTCCCCAAGAGACCCAGTACTTC. It yields the protein CATLAGPQETQYF.

This clonotype was counted ten times or more. The rearrangement joins TRBV7-8 to TRBJ2-2, with D hard to call. Germline V gives CDR1 SGHVS, CDR2 FQNEAQ. This CDR3 has 13 amino acids. Trimming took off 1 base at V and 5 bases at J, with 5 bases between the two ends. CDR3 sequence reads: CASSLGRTGELFF. CDR3 sequence (DNA): TGTGCCAGCAGCTTAGGCAGAACCGGGGAGCTGTTTTTT. The full variable domain, rest sourced from reference TRBV7-8 and TRBJ2-2, is GAGVSQSPRYKVAKRGQDVALRCDPISGHVSLFWYQQALGQGPEFLTYFQNEAQLDKSGLPSDRFFAERPEGSVSTLKIQRTQQEDSAVYLCASSLGRTGELFFGEGSRLTVL.

J is TRBJ1-1 and V is TRBV12-3 or TRBV12-4; no clear D. The CDR3 has 13 residues. V was pared by 6 bases and J by 5 bases, with 13 bases between. The DNA for the CDR3 is TGTGCCAGCAGCCAGGATGTCGTGACTGAAGCTTTCTTT. Translation gives CASSQDVVTEAFF.

This clonotype has just a few counts. The chain combines TRBV7-2 with TRBJ2-1; D is ambiguous. The CDR3 sequence is 15 residues long. Germline loops: CDR1 SGHTA, CDR2 FQGNSA. Trimming left V 2 bases short and J 3 bases short, with 11 bases between. The CDR3 nucleotides read TGTGCCAGCAGCTTAAACGGACCAAACTACAATGAGCAGTTCTTC. Translation gives CASSLNGPNYNEQFF.

The DNA for the CDR3 is TGCAGCGTTGTGGACTTCTGGGCGGGAGAGCAGTACTTC. As protein: CSVVDFWAGEQYF. The chain has TRBV29-1 and TRBJ2-7; a possible D gene is TRBD2 (6 bases). The CDR3 length is 13 residues. Germline CDR1 is SQVTM and CDR2 is ANQGSEA. Trimming took off 4 bases at V and 7 bases at J, with 17 bases between the two ends.

This chain connects TRBV27 to TRBJ1-1, with no clear D. The CDR3 has 15 residues. Germline V gene data show CDR1 as MNHEY and CDR2 as SMNVEV (reference sequence). The ends were cut back, 3 bases at V and 0 bases at J, with 11 bases in the middle. For the CDR3, the DNA is TGTGCCAGCAGTTTCGATTTTTCCATGAACACTGAAGCTTTCTTT. Encoded protein: CASSFDFSMNTEAFF.

The V call is TRBV7-6, the J call TRBJ1-1, with 7 bases fitting TRBD1. CDR1 and CDR2 from the germline V gene are SGHVS and FNYEAQ. J lost 5 bases, V lost 2 bases, and 14 bases had no gene match. The CDR3 runs 17 residues. The CDR3 DNA reads TGTGCCAGCAGCTTAAGGGGAGGGGGCAGGAAGGATACTGAAGCTTTCTTT. Translated, it gives CASSLRGGGRKDTEAFF.

The chain recombines TRBV6-2 or TRBV6-3 with TRBJ2-2; D remains unclear. This CDR3 contains 12 residues. Germline CDR1 MNHEY, CDR2 SVGEGT. Trimming stripped 8 bases from V and 2 bases from J, with 6 bases between. The chain's CDR3 is CASLYNTGELFF. CDR3 DNA: TGTGCCAGCCTTTACAACACCGGGGAGCTGTTTTTT.

This chain connects TRBV5-1 to TRBJ2-2, with D perhaps given as TRBD1 or TRBD2 (6 bases each). The germline V and J ends were trimmed by 7 bases and 2 bases, with 12 bases remaining between them. Looked up from germline, CDR1 is SGHRS and CDR2 is YFSETQ. The CDR3 has 14 residues. Here the CDR3 reads CASRGGYNTGELFF. For the CDR3, the DNA is TGCGCCAGCCGAGGGGGGTACAACACCGGGGAGCTGTTTTTT.

This clonotype was seen ten or more times. For the CDR3, the DNA is TGTGCCAGCAGTCTCCGGGACAGCCCATATAATTCACCCCTCCACTTT. It encodes CASSLRDSPYNSPLHF. The rearrangement links TRBV7-9 to TRBJ1-6, with TRBD1 matching over 7 bases. Germline lookup yields CDR1 SEHNR and CDR2 FQNEAQ (reference sequence). The V and J ends lost 6 bases and 4 bases, in that order; junction bases with no gene match: 9. CDR3 length: 16 amino acids.

The chain uses TRBV6-5 and TRBJ2-2, with 9 bases identical to TRBD1. Germline V gene lookup returns CDR1 MNHEY and CDR2 SVGAGI. V lost 6 bases to trimming and J lost 4 bases; unmatched junction nucleotides: 6. This CDR3 region has 15 residues. DNA for the CDR3: TGTGCCAGCAGGGGACAGGGCGGGGCCACCGGGGAGCTGTTTTTT. Protein product: CASRGQGGATGELFF.

This clonotype was counted a few times. The chain is built from TRBV15 and TRBJ2-5; TRBD2 agrees at 8 bases. V was pared by 1 base and J by 4 bases, with 8 bases of the junction left unmatched. CDR3 size: 16 residues. In germline, CDR1 is LNHNV, CDR2 YYDKDF (reference sequence). CDR3 coding DNA: TGTGCCACCAGCAGAGTTCCCGGACTAGCTGGAGAGACCCAGTACTTC. The encoded protein is CATSRVPGLAGETQYF.

This clonotype has just one count. The V and J genes are TRBV7-7 and TRBJ2-1, with TRBD2 matching over 10 bases. The trim removed 1 base at V and 4 bases at J, leaving 1 base unmatched. The CDR3 has 15 amino acids. The germline V gene encodes CDR1 SSHAT and CDR2 FNYEAQ (reference sequence). CDR3 protein: CASSLGSGGYNEQFF. The CDR3 bases are TGTGCCAGCAGCTTAGGTAGCGGGGGGTACAATGAGCAGTTCTTC.

V and J are TRBV12-3 or TRBV12-4 and TRBJ2-5; the D is unclear. The germline V and J ends were trimmed by 2 bases and 4 bases, with 11 bases remaining between them. The CDR3 extends over 14 amino acids. CDR3 sequence: CASSLRAWGETQYF. The CDR3 region has the DNA TGTGCCAGCAGTTTACGGGCCTGGGGAGAGACCCAGTACTTC.